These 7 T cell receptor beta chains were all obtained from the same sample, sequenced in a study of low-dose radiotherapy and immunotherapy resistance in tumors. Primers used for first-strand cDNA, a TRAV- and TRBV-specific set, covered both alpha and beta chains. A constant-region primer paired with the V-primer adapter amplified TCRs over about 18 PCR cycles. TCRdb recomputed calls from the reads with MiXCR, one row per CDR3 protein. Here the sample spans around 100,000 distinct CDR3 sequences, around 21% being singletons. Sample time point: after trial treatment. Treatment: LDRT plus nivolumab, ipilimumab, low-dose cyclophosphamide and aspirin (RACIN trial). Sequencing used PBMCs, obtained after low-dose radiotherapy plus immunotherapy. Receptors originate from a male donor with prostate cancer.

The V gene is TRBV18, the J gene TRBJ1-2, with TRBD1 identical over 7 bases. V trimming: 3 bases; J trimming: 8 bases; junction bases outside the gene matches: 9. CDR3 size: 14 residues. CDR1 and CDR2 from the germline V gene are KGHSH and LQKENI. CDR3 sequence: CASSPSTGAEGYTF. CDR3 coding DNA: TGTGCCAGCTCACCCAGCACAGGGGCGGAAGGCTACACCTTC.

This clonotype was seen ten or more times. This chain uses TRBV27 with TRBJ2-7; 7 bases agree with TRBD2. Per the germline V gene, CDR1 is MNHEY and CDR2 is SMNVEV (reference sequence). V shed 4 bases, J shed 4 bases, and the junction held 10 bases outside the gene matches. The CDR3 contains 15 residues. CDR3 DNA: TGTGCCAGCAGTTCCACTCTAGCGGAAACATACGAGCAGTACTTC. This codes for CASSSTLAETYEQYF.

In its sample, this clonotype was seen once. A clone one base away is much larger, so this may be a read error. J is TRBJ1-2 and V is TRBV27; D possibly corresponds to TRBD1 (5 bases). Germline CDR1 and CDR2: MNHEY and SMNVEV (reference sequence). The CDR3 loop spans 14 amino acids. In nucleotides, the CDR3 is TGTGCCAGCAGTTTAAATCCCAGGGCCTATGGCTACTCCTTC. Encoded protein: CASSLNPRAYGYSF.

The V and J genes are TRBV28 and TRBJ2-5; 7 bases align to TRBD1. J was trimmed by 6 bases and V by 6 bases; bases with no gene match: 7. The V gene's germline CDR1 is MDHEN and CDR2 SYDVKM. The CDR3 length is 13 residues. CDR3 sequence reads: CASSLRQGQTQYF. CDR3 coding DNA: TGTGCCAGCAGCCTTAGACAGGGACAGACCCAGTACTTC.

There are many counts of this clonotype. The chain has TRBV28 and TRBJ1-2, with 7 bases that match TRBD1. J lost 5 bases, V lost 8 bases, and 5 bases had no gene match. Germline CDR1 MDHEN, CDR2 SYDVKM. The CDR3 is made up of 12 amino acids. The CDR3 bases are TGTGCCAGCCGCGCAGGGGGGTATGGCTACACCTTC. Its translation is CASRAGGYGYTF.

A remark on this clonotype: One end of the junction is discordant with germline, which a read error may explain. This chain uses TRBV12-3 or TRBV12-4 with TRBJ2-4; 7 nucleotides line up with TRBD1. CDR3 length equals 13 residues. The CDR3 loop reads CACSEGAENSQYF. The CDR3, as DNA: TGTGCCTGCAGCGAGGGGGCGGAGAACAGTCAGTACTTC.

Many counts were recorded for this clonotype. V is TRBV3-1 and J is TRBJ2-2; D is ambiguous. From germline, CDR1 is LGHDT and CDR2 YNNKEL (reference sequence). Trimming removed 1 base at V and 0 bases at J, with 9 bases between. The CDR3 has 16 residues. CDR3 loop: CASSQGAAPNTGELFF. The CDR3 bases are TGTGCCAGCAGCCAAGGGGCGGCGCCGAACACCGGGGAGCTGTTTTTT.